This entry features one T cell receptor beta chain sequence. This sample stems from a study of blood T cell repertoires in COVID-19. On the study more broadly: Italy, Spain and the United States were the sources of the convalescent and acute COVID-19 samples. Nucleic acid was either cDNA or gDNA, and it came from T cells, B-cell-depleted T cells, or PBMCs.

Methods used by the authors: Amplification with reference gene primers provided the estimates of nucleated cell counts. This table comes from immunoSEQ multiplex PCR, and its TCRdb copy is limited to in-frame clones, with some not included. V, J and clone size are those of that table, while D and trimming were read from the DNA. The sample holds about 14,000 clones, around 88% seen once. The CDR3 runs 13 residues. CDR1 is GTSNPN, CDR2 SVGIG, per germline (reference sequence). Trimming cost V 5 bases and J 9 bases, with 17 bases left between them. The sequence was collected from a human donor with active COVID-19. The donor label of this sample is uncertain. The rearrangement joins TRBV30 to TRBJ2-1; TRBD1 is a possible D gene (6 bases). Sequenced sample: peripheral blood. In DNA form, the CDR3 reads TGTGCCTGGGCCCCCACAGGGATGAGTGAGCAGTTCTTC. Its translation is CAWAPTGMSEQFF.